These T cell receptor beta chains were read from a single sample in a study of CD8+CD57+ T cells in acquired aplastic anemia. Using its own MiXCR run on the reads, TCRdb lists one record per CDR3 protein. The sample consists of 150,000 to 200,000 distinct CDR3 sequences, roughly half of them appearing once. Material for sequencing was sorted CD4+, CD8+, or CD8+CD57+ T cells (not recorded which) from PBMCs. Source of these receptors: a human donor with aplastic anemia. CDR3s include the opening cysteine and the closing phenylalanine or tryptophan. Fields, in order: V gene, J gene, CDR3 protein.

V gene: TRBV4-3; J gene: TRBJ2-2; CDR3 protein: CASSPRTDSTGELFF
V gene: TRBV12-3/TRBV12-4; J gene: TRBJ1-3; CDR3 protein: CASSSLGQGNTIYF
V gene: TRBV4-1; J gene: TRBJ2-7; CDR3 protein: CASSQWRDSSYEQYF
V gene: TRBV3-1; J gene: TRBJ1-4; CDR3 protein: CASGKRGLTNEKLFF
V gene: TRBV6-1; J gene: TRBJ1-2; CDR3 protein: CASSPHQANSNYGYTF
V gene: TRBV6-2/TRBV6-3; J gene: TRBJ2-1; CDR3 protein: CASTRDSYNEQFF
V gene: TRBV15; J gene: TRBJ1-2; CDR3 protein: CATSTDRGPGGYTF
V gene: TRBV12-3/TRBV12-4; J gene: TRBJ2-7; CDR3 protein: CASSLKADTYEQYF
V gene: TRBV25-1; J gene: TRBJ2-3; CDR3 protein: CASSSPGEDTQYF
V gene: TRBV7-3; J gene: TRBJ2-1; CDR3 protein: CASSPTGGVAEQFF
V gene: TRBV24-1; J gene: TRBJ2-1; CDR3 protein: CASSGGRGLAGDNEQFF
V gene: TRBV28; J gene: TRBJ1-1; CDR3 protein: CASSTFGTMAEAFF
V gene: TRBV7-9; J gene: TRBJ2-6; CDR3 protein: CASSFQGANVLTF
V gene: TRBV20-1; J gene: TRBJ1-6; CDR3 protein: CSARQTGSIGSPLHF
V gene: TRBV18; J gene: TRBJ1-1; CDR3 protein: CASSTVDTEAFF
V gene: TRBV4-2; J gene: TRBJ1-1; CDR3 protein: CASSHVGQGNTEAFF
V gene: TRBV20-1; J gene: TRBJ1-6; CDR3 protein: CSAMDSYNSPLHF
V gene: TRBV10-3; J gene: TRBJ1-5; CDR3 protein: CAISEGGNNQPQHF
V gene: TRBV15; J gene: TRBJ1-1; CDR3 protein: CATSRGGINAEAFF
V gene: TRBV19; J gene: TRBJ1-4; CDR3 protein: CASSITGVSNEKLLF
V gene: TRBV25-1; J gene: TRBJ1-1; CDR3 protein: CASRGLLNTEAFF
V gene: TRBV7-9; J gene: TRBJ2-1; CDR3 protein: CASSFPQGINEQFF
V gene: TRBV3-1; J gene: TRBJ2-7; CDR3 protein: CASSQYSGVGEQYF
V gene: TRBV9; J gene: TRBJ1-1; CDR3 protein: CASSPGTANTEAFF
V gene: TRBV15; J gene: TRBJ2-5; CDR3 protein: CATSKTATAQETQYF
V gene: TRBV20-1; J gene: TRBJ1-4; CDR3 protein: CSPLGASEKLFF
V gene: TRBV10-3; J gene: TRBJ2-6; CDR3 protein: CAISADSGANVLTF
V gene: TRBV4-2; J gene: TRBJ2-3; CDR3 protein: CASSLRTSGGGDTQYF
V gene: TRBV24-1; J gene: TRBJ2-3; CDR3 protein: CATRPGADTQYF
V gene: TRBV19; J gene: TRBJ1-1; CDR3 protein: CASSVHMGVEAFF
V gene: TRBV29-1; J gene: TRBJ1-2; CDR3 protein: CSVAGGAYGYTF
V gene: TRBV20-1; J gene: TRBJ1-2; CDR3 protein: CSARPGVGYTF
V gene: TRBV19; J gene: TRBJ1-6; CDR3 protein: CASSIGAAYNSPLHF
V gene: TRBV10-2; J gene: TRBJ2-7; CDR3 protein: CASSETYEQCF
V gene: TRBV9; J gene: TRBJ2-3; CDR3 protein: CASSVLPGGRAGTDTQYF
V gene: TRBV10-3; J gene: TRBJ1-4; CDR3 protein: CAISESMGEKLFF
V gene: TRBV2; J gene: TRBJ1-5; CDR3 protein: CASSVRTGYQPQHF
V gene: TRBV12-3/TRBV12-4; J gene: TRBJ1-3; CDR3 protein: CAAGFNTIYF
V gene: TRBV2; J gene: TRBJ1-6; CDR3 protein: CASNPQADSPLHF
V gene: TRBV12-3/TRBV12-4; J gene: TRBJ1-4; CDR3 protein: CASRGTGVEKLFF
V gene: TRBV10-3; J gene: TRBJ2-7; CDR3 protein: CAISEFTGNHEQYF
V gene: TRBV9; J gene: TRBJ1-5; CDR3 protein: CASSVAPGAGQPQHF
V gene: TRBV6-5; J gene: TRBJ1-2; CDR3 protein: CASSSGQETFGYTF